Shown below are 26 T cell receptor beta chains from a single sample sequenced in a study of response to subunit inactivated influenza vaccine. TCRdb used MiXCR to reprocess the RT-PCR reads, holding one entry per CDR3 protein. Here the sample spans roughly 760,000 distinct CDR3 sequences, 20% to 25% being singletons. This sample comprised PBMCs from blood, obtained about 5 days after vaccination. Receptor source: a man aged 50 to 59 who received an inactivated influenza vaccine.

This clonotype turned up a few times. The gene calls are TRBV24-1 and TRBJ2-2, with unresolved D. V was pared by 4 bases and J by 3 bases, with 11 bases between. The CDR3 spans 15 residues. The V gene's germline CDR1 is KGHDR and CDR2 SFDVKD. As DNA, the CDR3 is TGTGCCACCAGTGAGGCACAGAGTCACACCGGGGAGCTGTTTTTT. This translates into CATSEAQSHTGELFF.

This clonotype was recorded a few times. The V and J genes are TRBV5-5 and TRBJ2-7, with D uncertain. The CDR3 has 13 residues. Trimming pared 4 bases from V and 3 bases from J, leaving 11 bases between. Germline V CDR1 and CDR2: SGHKS, YYEKEE (reference sequence). CDR3 nucleotide sequence: TGTGCCAGCAGCCTGAGAGTGGACTACGAGCAGTACTTC. It is translated as CASSLRVDYEQYF.

This chain's CDR3 is CAWSVLKETQYF. The CDR3 nucleotides are TGTGCCTGGAGTGTATTAAAGGAGACCCAGTACTTC. This chain links TRBV30 with TRBJ2-5; D uncertain. The CDR3 runs 12 residues. Germline V lookup: CDR1 GTSNPN, CDR2 SVGIG (reference sequence). V lost 0 bases and J lost 5, with 7 bases in between.

This clonotype was observed a handful of times. The chain employs TRBV7-8 and TRBJ2-3, with a weak D call TRBD1 (7 bases). The CDR3 runs to 16 residues. V shed 0 bases and J shed 5 bases, with 15 bases lying between them. In germline, CDR1 is SGHVS, CDR2 FQNEAQ. As DNA, the CDR3 is TGTGCCAGCAGCTTAGCTCCAGGAGGGGGCGTAGATACGCAGTATTTT. Its protein product is CASSLAPGGGVDTQYF.

This chain uses TRBV4-1 with TRBJ2-1, with D tentatively TRBD2 (5 bases). Germline CDR1 MGHRA, CDR2 YSYEKL. V dropped 0 bases and J dropped 0 bases, with 12 bases sitting between them. The CDR3 extends over 17 amino acids. The DNA of the CDR3 is TGCGCCAGCAGCCAAGATCTTCTAGCAAGCTCCTACAATGAGCAGTTCTTC. Amino acid sequence: CASSQDLLASSYNEQFF.

This clonotype was observed a handful of times. This chain uses TRBV6-2 or TRBV6-3 with TRBJ2-7, with TRBD1 matching 10 bases. The V gene's germline CDR1 is MNHEY and CDR2 SVGEGT. This CDR3 region has 14 residues. Trimming removed 7 bases from V and 7 bases from J; junction bases left unmatched: 10. Here the CDR3 reads CASNLGTGVGEQYF. In DNA, the CDR3 is TGTGCCAGCAACCTCGGGACAGGGGTAGGAGAGCAGTACTTC.

This clonotype was seen ten or more times. The rearrangement links TRBV5-5 to TRBJ1-1; TRBD1 matches 9 bases. Germline CDR1 SGHKS, CDR2 YYEKEE (reference sequence). The length of the CDR3 is 14 residues. With 3 bases clipped from V and 2 bases from J, the junction kept 2 bases outside the gene matches. This CDR3 reads CASSWGQGNTEAFF. The DNA for the CDR3 is TGTGCCAGCAGCTGGGGACAGGGTAACACTGAAGCTTTCTTT.

V is TRBV4-3 and J is TRBJ2-2; D ambiguous. This CDR3 region has 16 residues. From germline, CDR1 is LGHNA and CDR2 YSLEER. V was pared by 4 bases and J by 5 bases, with 17 bases between. The CDR3 DNA sequence: TGCGCCAGCAGCCTAGGGCTAATGATAGGGACCGGGGAGCTGTTTTTT. This sequence encodes CASSLGLMIGTGELFF.

This clonotype came up a few times. V gene TRBV9 combines with J gene TRBJ2-1; the D is unclear. Germline CDR1 reads SGDLS; CDR2 reads YYNGEE. Trimming removed 4 bases from V and 5 bases from J, with 10 bases in between. The CDR3 totals 13 residues. DNA for the CDR3: TGTGCCAGCAGCTCCCGGGCCCACAATGAGCAGTTCTTC. It specifies CASSSRAHNEQFF.

This clonotype was observed at least ten times. The chain links TRBV5-1 to TRBJ1-1, with D tentatively TRBD1 (5 bases). Germline CDR1 and CDR2: SGHRS and YFSETQ. With 1 base removed from V and 1 base from J, the gap between germline ends came to 17 bases. This CDR3 is 17 amino acids long. CDR3 DNA sequence: TGCGCCAGCAGCTTGCGCCAGGGTGGGGTGGAGAACACTGAAGCTTTCTTT. It is translated as CASSLRQGGVENTEAFF.

This clonotype was detected only a few times. CDR3 nucleotides: TGTGCCAGCAGCTTAGGGACTAGCGGGGGTTCGGAGACCCAGTACTTC. Translating it yields CASSLGTSGGSETQYF. The rearrangement uses TRBV5-5 and TRBJ2-5; 14 bases line up with TRBD2. CDR1 SGHKS and CDR2 YYEKEE come from the germline V gene (reference sequence). The V and J ends lost 2 bases and 5 bases, in that order; junction bases with no gene match: 5. This CDR3 contains 16 residues.

This clonotype turned up a few times. This chain connects TRBV6-4 to TRBJ2-3; D is perhaps TRBD2 (5 bases). V was cut by 2 bases and J by 6 bases, with 12 bases left in between. The V gene's germline CDR1 is MRHNA and CDR2 SNTAGT. This CDR3 spans 14 amino acids. The CDR3 region is CASSDSWGADTQYF. CDR3 nucleotide sequence: TGTGCCAGCAGTGACAGCTGGGGAGCGGATACGCAGTATTTT.

This sequence joins TRBV6-1 and TRBJ1-3, with a weak D call TRBD1 (5 bases). The CDR3 has 16 residues. V lost 7 bases, J lost 1 base, and 17 bases lay in between. The germline CDR1 and CDR2 sequences are MNHNS and SASEGT. CDR3 coding DNA: TGTGCCAGCACCACCAATACGGGGGTATCTGGAAACACCATATATTTT. This gives the protein CASTTNTGVSGNTIYF.

This chain links TRBV12-3 or TRBV12-4 with TRBJ2-6; maybe TRBD2 (6 bases). The CDR3 totals 15 residues. V was trimmed by 5 bases and J by 6 bases, leaving 14 bases between them. The CDR3 DNA reads as TGTGCCAGCAGTAAAGGGACTGCGAAGGCCAACGTCCTGACTTTC. This sequence encodes CASSKGTAKANVLTF.

This clonotype has ten or more counts. The chain joins TRBV5-1 to TRBJ2-7; 9 bases agree with TRBD2. V was pared by 4 bases and J by 3 bases, with 5 bases of the junction left unmatched. CDR3 length: 14 amino acids. Germline assignment: CDR1 SGHRS and CDR2 YFSETQ. In DNA form, the CDR3 reads TGCGCCAGCAGCGATGGGACTAGCTTCTACGAGCAGTACTTC. It translates to CASSDGTSFYEQYF. The full variable domain, in which reference TRBV5-1 and TRBJ2-7 provide the parts outside the CDR3, is KAGVTQTPRYLIKTRGQQVTLSCSPISGHRSVSWYQQTPGQGLQFLFEYFSETQRNKGNFPGRFSGRQFSNSRSEMNVSTLELGDSALYLCASSDGTSFYEQYFGPGTRLTVT.

The rearrangement joins TRBV7-9 to TRBJ1-6; the match to TRBD1 covers 7 bases. J lost 0 bases, V lost 6 bases, and 5 bases had no gene match. CDR3 length equals 16 residues. The germline V gene encodes CDR1 SEHNR and CDR2 FQNEAQ (reference sequence). CDR3 loop: CASSSGQSSYNSPLHF. Written as DNA, the CDR3 is TGTGCCAGCAGTTCGGGACAGAGCTCCTATAATTCACCCCTCCACTTT.

The V and J genes are TRBV5-1 and TRBJ2-2, with TRBD2 matching 9 bases. Germline values: CDR1 SGHRS, CDR2 YFSETQ. CDR3 length equals 17 residues. The V and J ends lost 1 base and 4 bases, in that order; junction bases with no gene match: 8. The CDR3 DNA reads as TGCGCCAGCAGCTTGAGGTTGGGACTAGCCCCCACCGGGGAGCTGTTTTTT. Protein sequence: CASSLRLGLAPTGELFF.

This clonotype was counted between two and nine times. The chain uses TRBV29-1 and TRBJ2-1, with D perhaps TRBD1 (6 bases). CDR3 length equals 14 residues. The germline CDR1 and CDR2 sequences are SQVTM and ANQGSEA. The ends were cut back, 6 bases at V and 0 bases at J, with 12 bases in the middle. In nucleotides, the CDR3 is TGCAGCGTCTCGGGCAGGGGCTCCTACAATGAGCAGTTCTTC. Its protein product is CSVSGRGSYNEQFF.

This rearrangement joins TRBV4-1 to TRBJ2-5; D gene ambiguous. The CDR3 is made up of 14 amino acids. V gave up 4 bases and J gave up 2 bases, with 11 bases separating them. In germline, CDR1 is MGHRA, CDR2 YSYEKL. The CDR3 DNA reads TGCGCCAGCAGCCGGACCACCTTACAAGAGACCCAGTACTTC. It codes for CASSRTTLQETQYF.

This clonotype was picked up a small number of times. The rearrangement links TRBV20-1 to TRBJ2-7; 10 bases are a match to TRBD2. With V trimmed by 3 bases and J by 4 bases, 6 bases remained unmatched. This CDR3 has 14 residues. Germline lookup yields CDR1 DFQATT and CDR2 SNEGSKA (reference sequence). CDR3 nucleotides: TGCAGTGCTAGTCATAGCGGGAGGCAGTACGAGCAGTACTTC. Amino acids: CSASHSGRQYEQYF.

In this sample, this clonotype turned up a few times. V usage is TRBV6-2 or TRBV6-3 and J usage is TRBJ2-1; TRBD1 matches 11 bases. This CDR3 is built from 15 residues. Germline CDR1 is MNHEY and CDR2 is SVGEGT. Trimming at V came to 4 bases and at J to 7 bases, leaving 6 bases not matched to a gene. The CDR3 nucleotides read TGTGCCAGCAGTTTGGGACAGGGGGGTTTGAATGAGCAGTTCTTC. This encodes CASSLGQGGLNEQFF.

J is TRBJ1-6 and V is TRBV7-8; 11 bases align to TRBD1. The CDR3 contains 16 residues. J gave up 10 bases and V 2 bases, and 7 bases lay outside the gene matches. Looked up from germline, CDR1 is SGHVS and CDR2 is FQNEAQ. CDR3 DNA sequence: TGTGCCAGCAGCTTATTAGGGGGACAGGGGGGATCACCCCTCCACTTT. The encoded protein is CASSLLGGQGGSPLHF.

This clonotype was detected only a few times. The chain joins TRBV20-1 to TRBJ2-3; no clear D gene. CDR3 size: 11 residues. Trimming left V 5 bases short and J 4 bases short, with 7 bases between. Germline V lookup: CDR1 DFQATT, CDR2 SNEGSKA (reference sequence). CDR3 region: CSALGPDTQYF. Written as DNA, the CDR3 is TGCAGTGCTCTTGGGCCAGATACGCAGTATTTT.

Regarding this clonotype: Mismatch with germline at one junction end may stem from a read error. This chain connects TRBV11-2 to TRBJ2-1, with no clear D. Germline CDR1 reads SGHAT; CDR2 reads FQNNGV. This CDR3 spans 18 amino acids. The CDR3 region is CASTLKSQQNYPYNEQFF. The DNA of the CDR3 is TGTGCCAGCACCTTAAAGTCCCAACAGAACTACCCCTACAATGAGCAGTTCTTC. Looking up the rest from reference TRBV11-2 and TRBJ2-1 gives the full variable domain: EAGVAQSPRYKIIEKRQSVAFWCNPISGHATLYWYQQILGQGPKLLIQFQNNGVVDDSQLPKDRFSAERLKGVDSTLKIQPAKLEDSAVYLCASTLKSQQNYPYNEQFFGPGTRLTVL.

This clonotype showed up just a few times. Written as DNA, the CDR3 is TGTGCCAGCAGTTTAGTTAATACCCTCGCAGATACGCAGTATTTT. It translates to CASSLVNTLADTQYF. This chain joins TRBV12-3 or TRBV12-4 and TRBJ2-3; D uncertain. This CDR3 contains 15 residues. The V end was cut by 1 base, the J end by 4 bases, with 12 bases between.

This clonotype was recorded at least ten times. Here the CDR3 reads CASSLFGAQETQYF. CDR3 bases: TGTGCCAGCAGCTTGTTTGGGGCCCAAGAGACCCAGTACTTC. The chain links TRBV5-6 to TRBJ2-5; D may be TRBD1 (5 bases). Trimming stripped 1 base from V and 1 base from J, with 8 bases between. The CDR3 spans 14 residues. CDR1 and CDR2 (germline): SGHDT, YYEEEE.